The source of this T cell receptor (beta chain) is a study of cytomegalovirus exposure and HLA in healthy donors (dated by TCRdb to 2017 to 2019). Regarding the study in general: According to an earlier analysis of 550 to 700 of the donors, roughly 180 million T cells yielded over 90 million unique TCR beta sequences and 276 Gb of sequence data. In a later analysis, previously published TCR beta repertoires from several hundred donors were re-analyzed and high-resolution HLA genotyping was added so that TCR occurrence patterns could be studied. Rather than drawing on any new phenotypic data, the later analysis identified candidate immune exposures from TCR beta sequences and the way those sequences occurred across donors. Donor age, sex, ethnicity and CMV serostatus were collected together with the repertoire data. To decide whether each TCR beta V gene segment behaved as functional or pseudogenic, an earlier analysis of some 580 of the donors relied on high-throughput TCR beta sequencing. Both class I and class II loci were covered by HLA typing, at four-digit resolution. The study aimed to test whether signatures of past pathogen exposure could be identified by cataloging public T cell receptors. The study used immunosequencing to profile the T cell repertoires of more than 650 subjects and linked those repertoires to cytomegalovirus serostatus. An early release that covered roughly 600 HLA-typed donors contained about 290 gigabases of sequencing data and tens of millions of unique TCR sequences. Of the 350 to 450 genotyped donors, less than 90% were placed in the genetic ancestry cluster associated with self-reported Caucasian donors. In a later genetic analysis, genome-wide SNP genotypes for about three fifths of the roughly 670 donors were used, and that subset was treated as a discovery cohort. The number of typed donors differed by locus: roughly 629-640 for A, B, C, DRB1 and DQB1; 500 to 550 for DQA1; over 600 for DPA1; and 450 to 480 for DPB1. About 5 DR-DQ haplotypes were handled as single units for association and clustering, since linkage in the cohort was strong. Besides the first cohort of some 670 subjects, a separate validation cohort made up of 120 different subjects was used. To predict cytomegalovirus infection status, the study brought together high-throughput TCR immunosequencing, statistical association of individual TCRs with disease status, and machine learning. On average, roughly 200,000 unique TCR beta nucleotide sequences were sequenced per donor among some 420 genotyped donors of the cohort, with roughly 19% of those sequences being non-productive. All discovery cohort repertoires had been generated using a single sequencing platform. Overall results and qualifications from the work: Because some donors lacked HLA typing at each locus, the association tests relied only on the typed subset. A total of 150 or so TCR beta chains were listed by the study as associated with cytomegalovirus. Most TCR sequences were seen in very few donors, while some public TCRs were found in many individuals. A group of highly shared sequence variants was considered likely to be a technical artifact of the sequencing pipeline. In a later analysis, most CMV-associated TCR beta chains were found to appear HLA-restricted, with HLA associations seemingly driven largely by CMV exposure. In both the original and validation cohorts, the classifier was reported to diagnose cytomegalovirus status with high specificity and sensitivity. In a later genetic analysis, fewer N-insertions in productive TCRs were reported among donors in an Asian-associated ancestry cluster than the roughly 640-donor mean. The earlier analysis of some 560 of the donors excluded approximately 15 rarely observed V segments, including chromosome 9 orphons, because counts were too low. Specific HLA alleles were associated with over 15,000 TCR beta sequences at a false discovery rate of 0.05 in a later analysis. In vitro tests confirmed that a few of the cytomegalovirus-associated TCR beta chains recognize cytomegalovirus antigens. Immune exposure information for the cohort was limited to CMV serostatus. In a later analysis, TCR association rates were found to vary across HLA loci, with the most associated TCRs seen for DRB1 alleles and the fewest for HLA-C alleles. The authors suggested that the approach could potentially be extended to other disease states and immunological phenotypes. A further reported finding was that TCR beta sequences accurately predicted the HLA-A and HLA-B alleles for most subjects in the first cohort. Linkage disequilibrium might explain the correlated functional status among segregating V segments, but an unknown experimental factor could not be ruled out. V-gene and J-gene trimming of TCR beta chains was associated with a missense DCLRE1C variant in a later genetic analysis, and the association was replicated in an independent cohort. This cohort had only TCR beta chains sequenced, and the lack of alpha or paired-chain data limited which features could be detected. In an earlier analysis of 450 to 750 of the donors, most TCR beta V segments appeared in productive rearrangements about 87% or about 30% of the time, broadly matching IMGT annotations. Sequencing depth was assumed to be roughly uniform across donors in the presence/absence analyses, though that assumption may not hold. The 87-base-pair reads could not distinguish some IMGT-functional V segments, including TRBV6-2 and TRBV6-3, so those segments were excluded. A later analysis reported that several top co-occurrence clusters appeared linked to parvovirus B19, influenza, CMV and Epstein-Barr virus. In a later analysis, HLA-associated TCR beta chains showed more clonal expansion and lower generation probabilities than non-associated chains that were equally common. Assigning TCR associations to individual alleles was difficult when HLA alleles, especially DR and DQ, strongly co-occurred.

Trimming leaves V shorter by 3 bases and J shorter by 3 bases, with the junction holding 14 bases beyond the gene matches. As encoded in the germline V gene (reference sequence), CDR1 is MNHEY while CDR2 is SMNVEV. Its CDR3 holds 18 amino acids, cysteine through phenylalanine. The kept DNA is CDR3 alone, 54 bases in frame from the first base. In total, just over 650 healthy bone marrow donors made up the cohort. At the time of sampling, all cohort members were nominally healthy, though unrecorded immune exposures were likely present. The donor tested CMV seropositive and was one of the 289 seropositive cohort members. Every donor gave a peripheral blood sample, and the peripheral blood mononuclear cells from that sample were used for TCR beta sequencing. The Qiagen DNeasy Blood Extraction Kit was used to extract genomic DNA from the blood cell samples. Library preparation was by the immunoSEQ multiplex PCR assay. The multiplex PCR relied on a mix of 60 forward primers for TCR Vbeta segments and 13 reverse primers for TCR Jbeta segments. A multiplex PCR assay on genomic DNA amplified the CDR3 region of rearranged TCR beta genes. Amplified TCR beta libraries were sequenced as 87-base-pair reads on the Illumina HiSeq System. The source study handled its data this way. A later analysis counted approximately 74 million unique TCR beta chains across the 650 to 800 repertoires, and around 9.9 million of these chains were shared by at least two donors. To remove PCR and sequencing errors, raw reads were error-corrected and collapsed into unique sequences using a nearest-neighbor algorithm that merged closely related sequences. Alignment of CDR3 sequences to IMGT reference sequences was used to assign V, D and J gene segments. Each retained sequence needed at least a six-nucleotide match to both a V gene segment and a J gene segment. Rearrangements were called productive when the CDR3 lacked stop codons and stayed in frame with V and J; all others were non-productive. CDR3 was defined by IMGT convention, running from the second conserved V-encoded cysteine to the conserved J-encoded phenylalanine. The earlier analysis of about 590 of the donors excluded sequences that lacked an unambiguous match to a single V gene segment. In an earlier analysis of approximately 610 of the donors, V segments were called functional above 56.7% productive rearrangements and were called segregating when the between-donor standard deviation exceeded 5%. To diagnose cytomegalovirus status from the catalog of TCR beta chain sequences, a statistical classification framework was built. In a later analysis, V and J genes were assigned by comparing TCR nucleotide sequences against IMGT/GENE-DB human TR gene sequences. A later analysis assigned CDR3 sequences and most-parsimonious VDJ recombination scenarios with the TCRdist pipeline. In a later analysis, each TCR beta chain was defined by its CDR3 amino acid sequence together with its V-gene family, and reads without a unique V-gene family were excluded. In a later analysis, 500 to 700 highly shared, low-generation-probability nucleotide sequences were removed to address suspected cross-contamination and a sequencing artifact. In a later analysis, a clonal expansion index for each public chain was calculated from normalized within-repertoire ranks of inferred template counts. In a later analysis, generation probabilities were computed using a VDJ recombination model fitted to out-of-frame rearrangements, and the results were checked against IGoR. Hypergeometric tests were used in a later analysis to score TCR-TCR, TCR-HLA and TCR-CMV co-occurrence, with a repertoire-size bias correction applied to the TCR pairs. A later analysis estimated false discovery rates by permuting HLA or CMV assignments 20 times. In a later analysis, co-occurring TCRs were grouped using DBSCAN, with TCRdist sequence similarity added in when clustering inside HLA-allele-positive subsets. Co-occurrence clustering excluded repertoires with fewer than 30,000 or more than 120,000 public chains, plus five with anomalous nucleotide sharing. Held by TCRdb, this immuneACCESS table contains in-frame sequences only and omits some clones. Under half of the omission traces to an unresolved V gene where checked; the cause of the rest is unknown. Clone size and V and J calls were adopted from that table, with D and trimming inferred from the DNA. Here the sample has 150,000 to 200,000 clones; over 65% occur a single time. The biggest ten clones account for around 6.8% of the sample.

As regards this clone: The antigen this receptor binds is unknown. Base qualities are not at hand, and no much larger clone is one base apart.

The sequence derives from a man aged 40-50 years in good health and CMV-seropositive. The chain uses TRBV27 and TRBJ1-1, with TRBD1 matching 9 junction bases. The sequenced sample consisted of PBMCs. The nucleotide sequence is given as TGTGCCAGCAGTTTTTTACTCCGGGACAGGGTTATTGACACTGAAGCTTTCTTT. Translated, it gives CASSFLLRDRVIDTEAFF.